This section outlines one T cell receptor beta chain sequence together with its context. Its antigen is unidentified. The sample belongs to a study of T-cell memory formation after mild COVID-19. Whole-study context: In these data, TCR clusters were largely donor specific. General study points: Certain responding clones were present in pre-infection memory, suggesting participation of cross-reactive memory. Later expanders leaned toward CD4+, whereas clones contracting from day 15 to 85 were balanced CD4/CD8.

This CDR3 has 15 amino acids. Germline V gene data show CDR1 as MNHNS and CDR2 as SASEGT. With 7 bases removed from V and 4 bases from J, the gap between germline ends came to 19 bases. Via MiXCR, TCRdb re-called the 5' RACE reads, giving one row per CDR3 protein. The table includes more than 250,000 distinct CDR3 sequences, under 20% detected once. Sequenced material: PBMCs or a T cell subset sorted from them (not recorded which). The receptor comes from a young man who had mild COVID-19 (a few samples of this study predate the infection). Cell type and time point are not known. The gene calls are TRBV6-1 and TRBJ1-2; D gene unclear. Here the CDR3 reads CASNPGRGRGYGYTF. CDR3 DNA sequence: TGTGCCAGCAACCCCGGGCGCGGCCGCGGCTATGGCTACACCTTC.